This T cell receptor (beta chain) was captured by sequencing in a study of vaccination and CD4 T cells after COVID-19. Study as a whole: Post-vaccination samples were procured at a median of around 79 days following dose two (range 14 to 241).

There are 14 residues in the CDR3. Looked up from germline, CDR1 is SGHRS and CDR2 is YFSETQ. Trimming removed 2 bases from V and 2 bases from J, with 10 bases in between. CD4+ T cells that had been cultured provided DNA sequenced with the Oncomine TCR Beta short-read assay. Cultures of CD4+ T cells served as the source for extracting genomic DNA. One entry per CDR3 protein results from TCRdb running MiXCR on the PCR reads. The table shows under 7,000 distinct CDR3 sequences, with 27% occurring only once. The sample's treatment: approximately nine-day PBMC culture with coronavirus spike peptide pools or control peptides (ViraFEST assay). The unexposed donor gave CD4+ T cells before the COVID-19 pandemic (2011-2018). After expanding antigen-specific T cells with peptide pools, ViraFEST sequenced their TCRs. This clonotype has a handful of counts. What it binds is not known.

The clonotype was recovered from a human donor in good health. The sequencing sample was made of CD4+ T cells from blood, cultured in vitro. The chain is built from TRBV5-1 and TRBJ2-5; D possibly corresponds to TRBD2 (5 bases). DNA for the CDR3: TGCGCCAGCAGCTTTGAGGGCGGTCAAGAGACCCAGTACTTC. This translates into CASSFEGGQETQYF.